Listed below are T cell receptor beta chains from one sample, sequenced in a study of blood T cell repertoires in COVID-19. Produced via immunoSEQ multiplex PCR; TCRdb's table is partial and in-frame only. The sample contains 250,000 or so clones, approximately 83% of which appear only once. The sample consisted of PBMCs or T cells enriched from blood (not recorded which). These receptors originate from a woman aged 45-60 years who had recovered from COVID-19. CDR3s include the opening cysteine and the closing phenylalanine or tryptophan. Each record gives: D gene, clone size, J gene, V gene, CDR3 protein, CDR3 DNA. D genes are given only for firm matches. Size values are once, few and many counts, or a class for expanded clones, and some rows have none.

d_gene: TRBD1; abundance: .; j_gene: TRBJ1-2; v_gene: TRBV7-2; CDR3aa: CASSSDRGHGYTF; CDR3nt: TGTGCCAGCAGCTCAGACAGGGGGCATGGCTACACCTTC
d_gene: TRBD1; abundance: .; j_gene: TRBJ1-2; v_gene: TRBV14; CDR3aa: CASSQVLDRGDYGYTF; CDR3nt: TGTGCCAGCAGCCAAGTTTTGGACAGGGGGGACTATGGCTACACCTTC
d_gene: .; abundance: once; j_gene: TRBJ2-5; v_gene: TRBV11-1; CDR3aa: CASSHQGRQETQYF; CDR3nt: TGTGCCAGCAGCCACCAGGGCCGCCAAGAGACCCAGTACTTC
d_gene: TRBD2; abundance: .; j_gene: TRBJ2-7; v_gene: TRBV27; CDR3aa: CASSPGGVNYEQYF; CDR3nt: TGTGCCAGCAGTCCGGGGGGGGTCAACTACGAGCAGTACTTC
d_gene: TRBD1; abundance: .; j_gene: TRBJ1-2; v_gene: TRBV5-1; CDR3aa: CASSWQTGNYGYTF; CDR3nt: TGCGCCAGCAGCTGGCAGACAGGGAACTATGGCTACACCTTC
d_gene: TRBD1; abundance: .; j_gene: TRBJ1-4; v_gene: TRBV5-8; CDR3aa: CASSLARTGGEKLFF; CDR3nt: TGTGCCAGCAGCTTGGCCCGGACAGGAGGCGAAAAACTGTTTTTT
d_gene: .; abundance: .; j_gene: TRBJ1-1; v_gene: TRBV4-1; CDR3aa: CASSQDGRVNTEAFF; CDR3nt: TGCGCCAGCAGCCAAGACGGCAGGGTGAACACTGAAGCTTTCTTT
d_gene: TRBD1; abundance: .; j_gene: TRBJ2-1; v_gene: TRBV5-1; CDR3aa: CASSTGTGGINEQFF; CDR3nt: TGCGCCAGCAGCACCGGGACAGGCGGGATCAATGAGCAGTTCTTC
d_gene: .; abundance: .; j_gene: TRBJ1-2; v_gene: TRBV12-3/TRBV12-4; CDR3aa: CASSFESYGYTF; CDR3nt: TGTGCCAGCAGTTTCGAGTCCTATGGCTACACCTTC
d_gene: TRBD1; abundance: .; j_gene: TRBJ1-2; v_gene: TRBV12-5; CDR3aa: CASGLVGLDRVGYTF; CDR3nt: TGTGCTAGTGGTTTGGTAGGACTGGACAGGGTTGGCTACACCTTC
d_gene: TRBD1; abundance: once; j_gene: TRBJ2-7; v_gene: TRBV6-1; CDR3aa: CASSDGTGFYEQYF; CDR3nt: TGTGCCAGCAGTGACGGGACAGGGTTCTACGAGCAGTACTTC
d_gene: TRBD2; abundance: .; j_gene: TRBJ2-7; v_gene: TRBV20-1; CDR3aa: CSASSRLAGTYEQYF; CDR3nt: TGCAGTGCTAGTTCTCGTCTAGCGGGAACCTACGAGCAGTACTTC
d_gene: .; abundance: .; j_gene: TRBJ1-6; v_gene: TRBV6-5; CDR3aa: CASSRTVYNSPLHF; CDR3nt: TGTGCCAGCAGCAGGACAGTCTATAATTCACCCCTCCACTTT
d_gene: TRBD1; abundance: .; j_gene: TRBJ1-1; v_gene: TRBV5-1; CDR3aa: CASSSQGTNTEAFF; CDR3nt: TGCGCCAGCAGCTCACAGGGGACGAACACTGAAGCTTTCTTT
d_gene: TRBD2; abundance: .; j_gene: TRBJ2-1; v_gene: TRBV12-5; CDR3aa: CASGRSGVNEQFF; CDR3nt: TGTGCTAGTGGTAGGAGCGGGGTCAATGAGCAGTTCTTC
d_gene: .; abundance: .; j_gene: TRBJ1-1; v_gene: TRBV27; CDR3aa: CASSPRQNTEAFF; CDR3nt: TGTGCCAGCAGTCCCCGACAGAACACTGAAGCTTTCTTT
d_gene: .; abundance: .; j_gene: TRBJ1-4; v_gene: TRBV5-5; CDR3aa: CASSRGVGINEKLFF; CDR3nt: TGTGCCAGCAGTCGGGGTGTGGGGATTAATGAAAAACTGTTTTTT
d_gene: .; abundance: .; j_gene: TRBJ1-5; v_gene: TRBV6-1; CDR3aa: CASSEMSGYQPQHF; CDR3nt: TGTGCCAGCAGTGAAATGTCAGGGTATCAGCCCCAGCATTTT
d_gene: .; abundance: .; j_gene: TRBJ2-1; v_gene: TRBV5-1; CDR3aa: CASSFQGNEQFF; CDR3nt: TGCGCCAGCAGCTTTCAGGGGAATGAGCAGTTCTTC
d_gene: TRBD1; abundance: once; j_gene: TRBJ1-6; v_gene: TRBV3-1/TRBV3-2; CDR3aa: CASSLRGLSYNSPLHF; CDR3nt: TGTGCCAGCAGTCTCAGGGGGCTTTCCTATAATTCACCCCTCCACTTT
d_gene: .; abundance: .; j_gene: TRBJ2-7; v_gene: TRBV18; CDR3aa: CASSRASADYEQYF; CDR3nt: TGTGCCAGCTCACGGGCTAGCGCTGACTACGAGCAGTACTTC
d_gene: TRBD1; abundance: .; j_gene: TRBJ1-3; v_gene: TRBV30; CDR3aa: CACPNRGTVNTIYF; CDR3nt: TGTGCCTGCCCTAACAGGGGGACAGTAAACACCATATATTTT
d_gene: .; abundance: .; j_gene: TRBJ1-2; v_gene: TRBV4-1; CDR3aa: CASSQALSSGGRHYGYTF; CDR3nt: TGCGCCAGCAGCCAAGCCCTGTCGTCCGGGGGGCGTCACTATGGCTACACCTTC
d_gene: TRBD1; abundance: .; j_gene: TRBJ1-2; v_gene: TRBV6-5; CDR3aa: CASSQLYRGDGYTF; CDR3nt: TGTGCCAGCAGTCAACTATACAGGGGGGATGGCTACACCTTC
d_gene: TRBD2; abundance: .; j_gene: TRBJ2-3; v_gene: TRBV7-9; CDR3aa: CASSAGLGFSDTQYF; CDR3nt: TGTGCCAGCTCCGCCGGACTAGGATTTTCAGATACGCAGTATTTT
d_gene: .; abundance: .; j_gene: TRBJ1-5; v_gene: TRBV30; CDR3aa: CAWGTETGNQPQHF; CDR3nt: TGTGCCTGGGGCACTGAGACAGGTAATCAGCCCCAGCATTTT
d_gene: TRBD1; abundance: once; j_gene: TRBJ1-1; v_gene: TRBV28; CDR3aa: CASRGQGTANTEAFF; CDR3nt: TGTGCCAGCAGGGGACAGGGGACCGCGAACACTGAAGCTTTCTTT
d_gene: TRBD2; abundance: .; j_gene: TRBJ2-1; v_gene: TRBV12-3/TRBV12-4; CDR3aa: CASSLGLAVDQFF; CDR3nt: TGTGCCAGCAGTTTAGGTCTAGCGGTTGACCAGTTCTTC
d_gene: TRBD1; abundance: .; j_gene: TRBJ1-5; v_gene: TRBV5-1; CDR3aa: CASSWTGVGQPQHF; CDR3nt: TGCGCCAGCAGCTGGACAGGGGTTGGCCAGCCCCAGCATTTT
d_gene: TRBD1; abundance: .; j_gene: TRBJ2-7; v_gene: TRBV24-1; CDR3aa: CATSDSTGTGNEQYF; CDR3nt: TGTGCCACCAGTGATTCGACCGGGACAGGGAACGAGCAGTACTTC
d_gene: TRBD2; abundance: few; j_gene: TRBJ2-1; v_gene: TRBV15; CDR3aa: CATSSELTSGSTTYNEQFF; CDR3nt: TGTGCCACCAGCAGTGAGCTGACTAGCGGGAGTACTACCTACAATGAGCAGTTCTTC
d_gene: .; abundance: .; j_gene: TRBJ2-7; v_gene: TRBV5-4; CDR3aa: CASRARLQDYEQYF; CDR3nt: TGTGCCAGCAGGGCCCGACTCCAAGACTACGAGCAGTACTTC
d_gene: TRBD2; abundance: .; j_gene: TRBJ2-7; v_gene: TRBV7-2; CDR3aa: CASSSAGGALSYEQYF; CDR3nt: TGTGCCAGCAGCTCGGCGGGGGGGGCCCTCTCCTACGAGCAGTACTTC
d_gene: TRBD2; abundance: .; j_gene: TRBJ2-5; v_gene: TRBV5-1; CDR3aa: CASSLGSGRAGETQYF; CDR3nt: TGCGCCAGCAGCTTGGGCAGCGGGAGGGCCGGGGAGACCCAGTACTTC
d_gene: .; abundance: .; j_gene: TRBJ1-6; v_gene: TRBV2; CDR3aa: CASRHDSGENSPLHF; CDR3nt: TGTGCCAGCAGGCACGACTCCGGCGAGAATTCACCCCTCCACTTT
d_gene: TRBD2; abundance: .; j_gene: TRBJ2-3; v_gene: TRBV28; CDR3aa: CASSSPYPSGREGDTQYF; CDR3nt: TGTGCCAGCAGTTCCCCTTATCCTAGCGGGAGGGAGGGGGATACGCAGTATTTT
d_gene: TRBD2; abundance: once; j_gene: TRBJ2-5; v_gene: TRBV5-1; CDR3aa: CASSLGELAGGQETQYF; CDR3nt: TGCGCCAGCAGCTTGGGGGAACTAGCGGGGGGCCAAGAGACCCAGTACTTC
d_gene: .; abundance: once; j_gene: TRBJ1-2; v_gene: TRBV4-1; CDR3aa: CASSQSGRPTPLYGYTF; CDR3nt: TGCGCCAGCAGCCAATCTGGGAGACCAACCCCTTTGTATGGCTACACCTTC
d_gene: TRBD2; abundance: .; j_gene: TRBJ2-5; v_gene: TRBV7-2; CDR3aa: CASSYQAGEGETQYF; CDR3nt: TGTGCCAGCAGCTACCAAGCGGGAGAAGGAGAGACCCAGTACTTC
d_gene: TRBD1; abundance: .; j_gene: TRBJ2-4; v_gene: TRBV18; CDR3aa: CASSPAPAPGTENIQYF; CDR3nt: TGTGCCAGCTCACCAGCCCCCGCCCCCGGGACAGAAAACATTCAGTACTTC
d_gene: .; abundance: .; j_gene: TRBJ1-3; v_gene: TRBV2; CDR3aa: CASKYTVSSGNTIYF; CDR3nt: TGTGCCAGCAAGTATACAGTGAGCTCTGGAAACACCATATATTTT
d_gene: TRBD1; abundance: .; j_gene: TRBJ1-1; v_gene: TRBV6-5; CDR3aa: CASSSWTGLNTEAFF; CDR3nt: TGTGCCAGCAGTTCCTGGACAGGGCTGAACACTGAAGCTTTCTTT
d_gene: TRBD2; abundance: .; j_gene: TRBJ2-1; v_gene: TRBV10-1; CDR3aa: CASSEILAGVYEQFF; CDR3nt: TGCGCCAGCAGTGAGATATTAGCGGGAGTGTATGAGCAGTTCTTC
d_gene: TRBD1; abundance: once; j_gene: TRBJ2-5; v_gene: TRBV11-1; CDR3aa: CASSPRTGDQQETQYF; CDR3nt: TGTGCCAGCAGCCCTAGGACAGGGGACCAACAAGAGACCCAGTACTTC
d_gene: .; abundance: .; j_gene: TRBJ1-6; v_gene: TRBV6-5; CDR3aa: CASSYTYTSPLHF; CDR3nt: TGTGCCAGCAGTTACACCTATACTTCACCCCTCCACTTT
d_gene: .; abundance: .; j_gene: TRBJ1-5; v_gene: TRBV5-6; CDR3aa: CASSLGDNQPQHF; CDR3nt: TGTGCCAGCAGCTTAGGGGATAATCAGCCCCAGCATTTT
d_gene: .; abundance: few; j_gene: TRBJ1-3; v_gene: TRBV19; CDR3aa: CASSLTAGSGNTIYF; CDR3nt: TGTGCCAGTAGTCTTACCGCGGGCTCTGGAAACACCATATATTTT
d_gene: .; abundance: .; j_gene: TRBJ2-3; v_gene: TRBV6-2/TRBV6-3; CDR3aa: CASSYGLQGTDTQYF; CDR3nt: TGTGCCAGCAGTTATGGCCTTCAGGGCACAGATACGCAGTATTTT
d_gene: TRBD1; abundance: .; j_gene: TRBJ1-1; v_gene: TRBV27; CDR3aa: CASSLGTGGFTEAFF; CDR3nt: TGTGCCAGCAGTCTAGGGACAGGGGGTTTCACTGAAGCTTTCTTT
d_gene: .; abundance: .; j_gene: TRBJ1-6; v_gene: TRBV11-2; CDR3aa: CASPSPGRDPYNSPLHF; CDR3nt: TGTGCCAGCCCCTCACCAGGCAGGGATCCCTATAATTCACCCCTCCACTTT
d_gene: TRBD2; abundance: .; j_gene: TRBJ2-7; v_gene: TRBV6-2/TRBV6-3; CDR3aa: CASSSPGLAGALRYF; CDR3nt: TGTGCCAGCAGTTCTCCGGGACTAGCGGGGGCCCTTCGGTACTTC
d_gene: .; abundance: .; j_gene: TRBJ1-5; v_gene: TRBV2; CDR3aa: CASSVGISHGNQPQHF; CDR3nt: TGTGCCAGCAGTGTCGGGATTTCGCACGGCAATCAGCCCCAGCATTTT
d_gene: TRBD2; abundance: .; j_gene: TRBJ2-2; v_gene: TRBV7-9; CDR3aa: CASSPGLAGAGELFF; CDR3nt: TGTGCCAGCAGCCCTGGACTAGCGGGAGCCGGGGAGCTGTTTTTT
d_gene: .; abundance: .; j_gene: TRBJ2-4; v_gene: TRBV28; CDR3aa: CASSLSNGVRNIQYF; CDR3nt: TGTGCCAGCAGTTTATCAAACGGGGTGAGAAACATTCAGTACTTC
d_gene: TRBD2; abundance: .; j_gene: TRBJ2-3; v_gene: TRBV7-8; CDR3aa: CASSLRTSGGYFTDTQYF; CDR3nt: TGTGCCAGCAGCCTGAGGACTAGCGGAGGTTACTTCACAGATACGCAGTATTTT
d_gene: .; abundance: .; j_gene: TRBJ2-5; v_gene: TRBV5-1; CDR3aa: CASSLVGTTLQETQYF; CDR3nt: TGCGCCAGCAGCTTGGTCGGGACAACCTTACAAGAGACCCAGTACTTC
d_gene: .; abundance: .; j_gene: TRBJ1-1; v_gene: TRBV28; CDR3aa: CASSLLPRNTEAFF; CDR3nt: TGTGCCAGCAGTTTGCTTCCCAGAAACACTGAAGCTTTCTTT